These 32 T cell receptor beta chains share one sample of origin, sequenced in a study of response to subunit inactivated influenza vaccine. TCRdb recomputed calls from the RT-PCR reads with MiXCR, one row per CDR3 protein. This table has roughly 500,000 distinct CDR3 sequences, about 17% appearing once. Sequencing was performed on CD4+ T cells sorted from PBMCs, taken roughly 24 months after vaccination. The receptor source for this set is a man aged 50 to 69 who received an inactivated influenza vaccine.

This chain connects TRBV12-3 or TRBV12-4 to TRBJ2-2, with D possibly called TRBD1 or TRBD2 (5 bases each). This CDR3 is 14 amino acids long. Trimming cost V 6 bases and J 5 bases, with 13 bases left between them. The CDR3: CASRRSGTTGELFF. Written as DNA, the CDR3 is TGTGCCAGCAGACGTTCCGGGACGACCGGGGAGCTGTTTTTT.

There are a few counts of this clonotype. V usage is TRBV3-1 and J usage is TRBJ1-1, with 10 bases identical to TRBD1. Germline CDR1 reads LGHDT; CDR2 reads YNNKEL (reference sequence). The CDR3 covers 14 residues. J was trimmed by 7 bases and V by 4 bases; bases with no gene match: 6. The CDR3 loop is CASSPQGTGVEAFF. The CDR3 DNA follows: TGTGCCAGCAGCCCCCAAGGGACAGGGGTTGAAGCTTTCTTT.

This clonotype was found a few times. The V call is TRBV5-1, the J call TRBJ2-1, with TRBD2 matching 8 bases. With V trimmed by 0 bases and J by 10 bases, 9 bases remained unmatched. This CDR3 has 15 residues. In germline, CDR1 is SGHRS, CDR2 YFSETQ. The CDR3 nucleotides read TGCGCCAGCAGCTTGGGTGACGGGAGGGCCGAGGAGCAGTTCTTC. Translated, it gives CASSLGDGRAEEQFF.

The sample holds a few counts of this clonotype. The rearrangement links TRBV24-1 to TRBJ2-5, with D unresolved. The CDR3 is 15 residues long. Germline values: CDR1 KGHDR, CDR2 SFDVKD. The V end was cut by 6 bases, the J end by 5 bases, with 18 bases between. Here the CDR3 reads CATSPRWEGWETQYF. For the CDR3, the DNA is TGTGCCACCAGTCCTCGATGGGAAGGTTGGGAGACCCAGTACTTC.

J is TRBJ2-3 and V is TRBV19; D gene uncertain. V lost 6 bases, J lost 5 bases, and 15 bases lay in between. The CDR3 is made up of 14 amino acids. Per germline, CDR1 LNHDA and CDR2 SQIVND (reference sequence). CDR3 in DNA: TGTGCCAGTAGCACCTCGGAGTTTATAGATACGCAGTATTTT. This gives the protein CASSTSEFIDTQYF.

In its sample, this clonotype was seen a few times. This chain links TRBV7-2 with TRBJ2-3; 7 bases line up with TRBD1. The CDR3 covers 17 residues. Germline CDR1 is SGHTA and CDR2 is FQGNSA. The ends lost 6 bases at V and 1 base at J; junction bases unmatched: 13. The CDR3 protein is CASSRRYRGLGTDTQYF. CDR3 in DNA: TGTGCCAGCAGTCGTCGGTACAGGGGATTGGGCACAGATACGCAGTATTTT.

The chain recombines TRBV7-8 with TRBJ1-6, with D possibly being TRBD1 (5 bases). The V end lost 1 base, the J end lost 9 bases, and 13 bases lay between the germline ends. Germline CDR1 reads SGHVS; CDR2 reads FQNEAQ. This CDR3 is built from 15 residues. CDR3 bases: TGTGCCAGCAGCTTAGAGGCGGGGACTGGTTCACCCCTCCACTTT. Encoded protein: CASSLEAGTGSPLHF.

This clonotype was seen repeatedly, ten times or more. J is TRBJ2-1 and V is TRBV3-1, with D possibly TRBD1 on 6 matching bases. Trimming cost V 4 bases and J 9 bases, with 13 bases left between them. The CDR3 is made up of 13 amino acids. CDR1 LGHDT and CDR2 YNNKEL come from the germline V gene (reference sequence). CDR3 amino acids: CASSPLQGFEQFF. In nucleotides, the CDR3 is TGTGCCAGCAGCCCGCTACAGGGCTTTGAGCAGTTCTTC.

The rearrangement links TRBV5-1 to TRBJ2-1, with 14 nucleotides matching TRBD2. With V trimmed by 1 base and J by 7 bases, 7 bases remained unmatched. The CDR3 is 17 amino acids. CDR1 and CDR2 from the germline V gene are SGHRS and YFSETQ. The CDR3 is CASSLPTGTSGGNEQFF. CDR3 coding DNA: TGCGCCAGCAGCTTGCCGACCGGGACTAGCGGGGGTAATGAGCAGTTCTTC.

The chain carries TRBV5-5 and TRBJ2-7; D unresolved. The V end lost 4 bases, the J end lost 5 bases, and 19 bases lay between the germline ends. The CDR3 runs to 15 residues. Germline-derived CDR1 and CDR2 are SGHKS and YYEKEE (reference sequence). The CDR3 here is CASSPRHGRIDEQYF. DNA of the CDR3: TGTGCCAGCAGCCCTCGCCACGGGCGGATAGACGAGCAGTACTTC.

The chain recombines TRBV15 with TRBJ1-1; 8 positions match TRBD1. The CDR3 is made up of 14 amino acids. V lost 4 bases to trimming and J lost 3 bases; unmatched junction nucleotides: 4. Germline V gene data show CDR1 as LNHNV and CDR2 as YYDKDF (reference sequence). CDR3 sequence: CATSKTGAYTEAFF. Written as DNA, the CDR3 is TGTGCCACCAGCAAGACAGGGGCGTACACTGAAGCTTTCTTT.

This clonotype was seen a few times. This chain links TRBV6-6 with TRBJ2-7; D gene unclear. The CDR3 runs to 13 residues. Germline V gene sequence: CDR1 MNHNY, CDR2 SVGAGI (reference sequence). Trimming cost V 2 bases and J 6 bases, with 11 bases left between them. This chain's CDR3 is CASSYPGSLEQYF. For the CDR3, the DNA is TGTGCCAGCAGTTACCCGGGCAGCCTCGAGCAGTACTTC.

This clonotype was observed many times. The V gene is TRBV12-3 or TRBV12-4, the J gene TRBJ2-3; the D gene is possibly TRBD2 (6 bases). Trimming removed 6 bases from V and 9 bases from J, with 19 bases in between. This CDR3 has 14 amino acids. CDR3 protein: CASSPGGAMGTQYF. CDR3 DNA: TGTGCCAGCAGCCCCGGAGGGGCTATGGGCACGCAGTATTTT.

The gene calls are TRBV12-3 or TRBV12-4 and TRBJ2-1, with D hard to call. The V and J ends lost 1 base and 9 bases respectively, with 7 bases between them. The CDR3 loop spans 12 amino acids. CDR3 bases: TGTGCCAGCAGTTTAGGGGGTCCTGAGCAGTTCTTC. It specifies CASSLGGPEQFF.

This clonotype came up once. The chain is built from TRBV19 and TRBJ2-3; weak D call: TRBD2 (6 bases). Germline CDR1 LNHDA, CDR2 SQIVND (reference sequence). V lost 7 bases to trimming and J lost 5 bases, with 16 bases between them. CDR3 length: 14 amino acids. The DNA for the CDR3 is TGTGCCAGTACGGCAGGGACTTTCGGAGATACGCAGTATTTT. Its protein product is CASTAGTFGDTQYF. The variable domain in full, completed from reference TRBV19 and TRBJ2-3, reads DGGITQSPKYLFRKEGQNVTLSCEQNLNHDAMYWYRQDPGQGLRLIYYSQIVNDFQKGDIAEGYSVSREKKESFPLTVTSAQKNPTAFYLCASTAGTFGDTQYFGPGTRLTVL.

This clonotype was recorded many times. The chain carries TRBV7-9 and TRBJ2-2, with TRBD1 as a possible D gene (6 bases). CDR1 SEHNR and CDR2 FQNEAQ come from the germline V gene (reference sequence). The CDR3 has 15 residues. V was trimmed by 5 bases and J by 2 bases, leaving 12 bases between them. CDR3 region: CASSLDSGNTGELFF. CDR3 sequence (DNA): TGTGCCAGCAGCCTGGACAGTGGTAACACCGGGGAGCTGTTTTTT.

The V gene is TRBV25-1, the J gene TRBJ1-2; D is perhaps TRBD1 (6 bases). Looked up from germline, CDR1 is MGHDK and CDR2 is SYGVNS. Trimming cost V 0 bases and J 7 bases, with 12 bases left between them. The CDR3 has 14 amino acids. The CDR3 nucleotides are TGTGCCAGCAGTGAATATACAGGGAGGGGTGGCTACACCTTC. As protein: CASSEYTGRGGYTF.

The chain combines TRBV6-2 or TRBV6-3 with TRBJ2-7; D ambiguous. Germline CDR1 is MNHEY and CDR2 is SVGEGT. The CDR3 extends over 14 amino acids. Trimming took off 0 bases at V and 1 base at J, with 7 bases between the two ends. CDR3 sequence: CASSYSPQSYEQYF. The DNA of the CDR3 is TGTGCCAGCAGTTACTCGCCACAATCCTACGAGCAGTACTTC.

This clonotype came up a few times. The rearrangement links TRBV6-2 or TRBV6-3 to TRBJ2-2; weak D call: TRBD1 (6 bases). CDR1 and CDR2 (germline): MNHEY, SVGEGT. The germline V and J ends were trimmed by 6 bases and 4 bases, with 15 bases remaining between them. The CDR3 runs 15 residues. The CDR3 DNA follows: TGTGCCAGCAGACACCTGACAGGAACCACCGGGGAGCTGTTTTTT. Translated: CASRHLTGTTGELFF.

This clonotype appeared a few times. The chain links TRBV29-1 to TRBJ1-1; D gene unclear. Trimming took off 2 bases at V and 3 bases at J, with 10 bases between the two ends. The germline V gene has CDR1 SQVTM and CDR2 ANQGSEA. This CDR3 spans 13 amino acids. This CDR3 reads CSVERATYTEAFF. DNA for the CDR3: TGCAGCGTTGAAAGGGCGACCTACACTGAAGCTTTCTTT.

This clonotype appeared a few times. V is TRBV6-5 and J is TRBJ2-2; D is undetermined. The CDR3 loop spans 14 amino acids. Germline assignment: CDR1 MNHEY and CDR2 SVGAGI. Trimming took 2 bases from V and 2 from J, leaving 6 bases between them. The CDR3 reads CASSYQINTGELFF. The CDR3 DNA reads TGTGCCAGCAGTTACCAGATAAACACCGGGGAGCTGTTTTTT.

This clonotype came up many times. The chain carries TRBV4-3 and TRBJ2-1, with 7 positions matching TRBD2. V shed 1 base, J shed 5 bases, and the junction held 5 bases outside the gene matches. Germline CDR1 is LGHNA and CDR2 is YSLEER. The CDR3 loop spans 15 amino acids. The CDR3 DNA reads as TGCGCCAGCAGCCAAGGTGGCGGGAGAGACAATGAGCAGTTCTTC. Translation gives CASSQGGGRDNEQFF.

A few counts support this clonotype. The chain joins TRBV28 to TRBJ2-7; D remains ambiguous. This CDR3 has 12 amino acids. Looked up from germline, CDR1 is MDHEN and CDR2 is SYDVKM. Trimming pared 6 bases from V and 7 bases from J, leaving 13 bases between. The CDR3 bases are TGTGCCAGCAGCGACCTACTTAGGGAGCAGTACTTC. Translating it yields CASSDLLREQYF.

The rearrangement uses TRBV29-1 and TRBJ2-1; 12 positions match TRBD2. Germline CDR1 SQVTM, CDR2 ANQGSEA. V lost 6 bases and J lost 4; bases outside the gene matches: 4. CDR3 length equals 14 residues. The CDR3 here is CSVLLAGGYNEQFF. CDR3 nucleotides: TGCAGCGTGTTACTAGCGGGGGGATACAATGAGCAGTTCTTC.

The CDR3 reads CSARDGSSGYSGYTF. CDR3 nucleotide sequence: TGCAGTGCTAGAGATGGGAGCTCAGGCTATTCTGGCTACACCTTC. The V call is TRBV20-1, the J call TRBJ1-2; D is unclear. The CDR3 sequence is 15 residues long. The V and J ends lost 0 bases and 7 bases respectively, with 18 bases between them. Germline V lookup: CDR1 DFQATT, CDR2 SNEGSKA (reference sequence).

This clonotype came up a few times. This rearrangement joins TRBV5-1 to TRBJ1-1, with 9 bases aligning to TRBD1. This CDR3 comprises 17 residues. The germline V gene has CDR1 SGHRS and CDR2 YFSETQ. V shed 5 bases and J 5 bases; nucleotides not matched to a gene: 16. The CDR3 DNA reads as TGCGCCAGCAGTATTGGTAACGTCGGGACAGGGATTACTGAAGCTTTCTTT. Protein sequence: CASSIGNVGTGITEAFF.

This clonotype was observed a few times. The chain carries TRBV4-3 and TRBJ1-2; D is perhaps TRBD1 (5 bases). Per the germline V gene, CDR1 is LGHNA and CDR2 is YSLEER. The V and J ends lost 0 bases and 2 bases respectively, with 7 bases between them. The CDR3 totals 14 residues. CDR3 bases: TGCGCCAGCAGCCAAGATTGGGGGAACTATGGCTACACCTTC. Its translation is CASSQDWGNYGYTF.

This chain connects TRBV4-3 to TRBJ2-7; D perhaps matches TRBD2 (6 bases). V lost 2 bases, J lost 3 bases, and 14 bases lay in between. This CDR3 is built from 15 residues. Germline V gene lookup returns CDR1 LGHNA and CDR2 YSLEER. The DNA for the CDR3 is TGCGCCAGCAGCCAAAGGGTGGAGGGGCTCTACGAGCAGTACTTC. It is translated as CASSQRVEGLYEQYF.

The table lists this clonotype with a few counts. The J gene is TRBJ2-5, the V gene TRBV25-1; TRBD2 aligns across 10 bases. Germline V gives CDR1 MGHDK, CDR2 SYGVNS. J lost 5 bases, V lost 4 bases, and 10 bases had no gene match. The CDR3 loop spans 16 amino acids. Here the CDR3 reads CASSAATSGRTETQYF. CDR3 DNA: TGTGCCAGCAGTGCAGCGACTAGCGGGCGTACTGAGACCCAGTACTTC. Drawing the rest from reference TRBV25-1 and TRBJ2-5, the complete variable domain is EADIYQTPRYLVIGTGKKITLECSQTMGHDKMYWYQQDPGMELHLIHYSYGVNSTEKGDLSSESTVSRIRTEHFPLTLESARPSHTSQYLCASSAATSGRTETQYFGPGTRLLVL.

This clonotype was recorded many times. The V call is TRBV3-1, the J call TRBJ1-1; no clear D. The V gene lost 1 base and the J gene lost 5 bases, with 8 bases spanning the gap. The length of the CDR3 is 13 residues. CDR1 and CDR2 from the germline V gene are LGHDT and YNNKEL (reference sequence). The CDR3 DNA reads TGTGCCAGCAGCCAAGTGGAGAAAACTGAAGCTTTCTTT. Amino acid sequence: CASSQVEKTEAFF.

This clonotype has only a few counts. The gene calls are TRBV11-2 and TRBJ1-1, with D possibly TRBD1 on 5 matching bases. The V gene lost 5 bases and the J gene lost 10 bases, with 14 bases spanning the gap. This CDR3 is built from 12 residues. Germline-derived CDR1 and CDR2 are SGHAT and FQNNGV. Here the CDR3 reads CASSQNGGVAFF. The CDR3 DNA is TGTGCCAGCAGCCAAAATGGGGGGGTAGCTTTCTTT.

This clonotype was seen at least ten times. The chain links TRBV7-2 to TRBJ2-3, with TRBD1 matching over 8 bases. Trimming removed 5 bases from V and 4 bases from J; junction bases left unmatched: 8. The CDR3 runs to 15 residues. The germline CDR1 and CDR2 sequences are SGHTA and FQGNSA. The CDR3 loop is CASSLQGARPDTQYF. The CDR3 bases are TGTGCCAGCAGCCTTCAGGGGGCGAGACCAGATACGCAGTATTTT.